Listed here are 28 T cell receptor beta chains from one sample, sequenced in a study of vaccination and CD4 T cells after COVID-19. With the Oncomine TCR Beta short-read assay, DNA from cultured CD4+ T cells was sequenced. Each CDR3 protein gets one entry after TCRdb re-called the PCR reads with MiXCR. The table has 10,000 to 15,000 distinct CDR3 sequences, about 42% seen once. These receptors have no identified antigens. The sample's treatment: roughly 11-day PBMC culture with coronavirus spike peptide pools or control peptides (ViraFEST assay). This material consisted of CD4+ T cells from blood, cultured in vitro, taken before SARS-CoV-2 vaccination. The receptors here all came from a human donor who had recovered from COVID-19.

The J gene is TRBJ2-3, the V gene TRBV11-2; D gene unclear. The CDR3 sequence is 12 residues long. Deletions cut 5 bases from V and 10 bases from J, with 13 bases between. Germline-derived CDR1 and CDR2 are SGHAT and FQNNGV. The CDR3 coding sequence is TGTGCCAGCAGCCTTCATGCCGGCCCGCAGTATTTT. It is translated as CASSLHAGPQYF.

This clonotype was observed a few times. The chain couples TRBV10-3 to TRBJ1-2, with D possibly TRBD1 on 6 matching bases. CDR3 length: 15 amino acids. Germline V lookup: CDR1 ENHRY, CDR2 SYGVKD. Trimming pared 2 bases from V and 8 bases from J, leaving 18 bases between. In DNA, the CDR3 is TGTGCCATCAGTGAGGCAGGGGACTCCAGATCCGGCTACACCTTC. It yields the protein CAISEAGDSRSGYTF.

The chain carries TRBV28 and TRBJ1-1; weak D call: TRBD1 (6 bases). Trimming removed 10 bases from V and 5 bases from J, with 23 bases in between. The CDR3 has 15 residues. Looked up from germline, CDR1 is MDHEN and CDR2 is SYDVKM. This CDR3 is CATGKRRGGKTEAFF. The CDR3 DNA reads TGTGCCACCGGGAAGAGACGGGGGGGCAAGACTGAAGCTTTCTTT.

The chain employs TRBV7-6 and TRBJ2-3; D may be TRBD2 (7 bases). The CDR3 runs 14 residues. V was pared by 1 base and J by 6 bases, with 11 bases between. Per germline, CDR1 SGHVS and CDR2 FNYEAQ. The CDR3 loop reads CASSLDWGGDTQYF. CDR3 nucleotides: TGTGCCAGCAGCTTAGACTGGGGGGGCGATACGCAGTATTTT.

The DNA of the CDR3 is TGCGCCAGCAGCCGGGACGGGGGACAATCCTACGAGCAGTACTTC. This sequence encodes CASSRDGGQSYEQYF. V and J are TRBV4-1 and TRBJ2-7; D possibly uses TRBD1 or TRBD2 (6 bases each). The V gene lost 4 bases and the J gene lost 1 base, with 14 bases spanning the gap. The germline gives CDR1 MGHRA, CDR2 YSYEKL. The CDR3 sequence is 15 residues long.

This chain links TRBV20-1 with TRBJ1-2; 9 positions agree with TRBD1. V gave up 5 bases and J gave up 2 bases; unmatched junction bases: 18. Per germline, CDR1 DFQATT and CDR2 SNEGSKA (reference sequence). This CDR3 has 18 amino acids. CDR3 bases: TGCAGTGCTTCTAAAAGGGGGGACAGGGCACATATAAACTATGGCTACACCTTC. It codes for CSASKRGDRAHINYGYTF.

V and J are TRBV20-1 and TRBJ2-7; a possible D gene is TRBD2 (6 bases). CDR3 length equals 13 residues. With 5 bases removed from V and 3 bases from J, the gap between germline ends came to 14 bases. Germline-derived CDR1 and CDR2 are DFQATT and SNEGSKA (reference sequence). Written as DNA, the CDR3 is TGCAGTGCTGTCCCGGGACTGAACTACGAGCAGTACTTC. It encodes CSAVPGLNYEQYF.

The V call is TRBV5-1, the J call TRBJ2-1; D is unclear. Trimming pared 4 bases from V and 6 bases from J, leaving 17 bases between. CDR3 length: 15 amino acids. Germline V gene data show CDR1 as SGHRS and CDR2 as YFSETQ. CDR3: CASSPIGWHANEQFF. The CDR3 DNA reads TGCGCCAGCAGCCCGATTGGTTGGCACGCCAATGAGCAGTTCTTC.

CDR3 loop: CASSDRRLGGTEAFF. Here the CDR3 DNA reads TGTGCCAGCAGTGATCGGAGGCTCGGAGGCACTGAAGCTTTCTTT. V gene TRBV6-1 combines with J gene TRBJ1-1; D remains ambiguous. The CDR3 runs to 15 residues. From germline, CDR1 is MNHNS and CDR2 SASEGT. Trimming pared 3 bases from V and 4 bases from J, leaving 15 bases between.

The chain links TRBV24-1 to TRBJ2-2; no definite D call. This CDR3 region has 13 residues. The germline CDR1 and CDR2 sequences are KGHDR and SFDVKD. Trimming shortened V by 5 bases and J by 4 bases, and 7 bases separated the two germline ends. CDR3 nucleotide sequence: TGTGCCACCAGTGCCCCGACCACCGGGGAGCTGTTTTTT. It specifies CATSAPTTGELFF.

This chain uses TRBV20-1 with TRBJ2-2; possible D gene TRBD2, 5 bases. Trimming took off 3 bases at V and 5 bases at J, with 16 bases between the two ends. Germline CDR1 DFQATT, CDR2 SNEGSKA (reference sequence). CDR3 size: 15 residues. This CDR3 is CSASRSNGVTGELFF. The DNA of the CDR3 is TGCAGTGCTAGCCGCTCGAACGGGGTAACCGGGGAGCTGTTTTTT.

The chain combines TRBV6-5 with TRBJ2-3; possibly TRBD1 for D (5 bases). This CDR3 has 12 residues. Germline V gene lookup returns CDR1 MNHEY and CDR2 SVGAGI. V gave up 4 bases and J gave up 9 bases, with 11 bases separating them. As DNA, the CDR3 is TGTGCCAGCAGTTTTGGGCAGGGAACGCAGTATTTT. Translation: CASSFGQGTQYF.

This clonotype was found a few times. This sequence joins TRBV27 and TRBJ2-7; D possibly corresponds to TRBD1 (5 bases). CDR1 MNHEY and CDR2 SMNVEV come from the germline V gene (reference sequence). Deletions cut 6 bases from V and 5 bases from J, with 14 bases between. CDR3 size: 13 residues. CDR3 nucleotides: TGTGCCAGCAGGCTCGGGCTCAGGGACGAGCAGTACTTC. Translation: CASRLGLRDEQYF.

The rearrangement uses TRBV10-3 and TRBJ2-3, with D possibly being TRBD1 (6 bases). Germline CDR1 and CDR2: ENHRY and SYGVKD. With 6 bases removed from V and 2 bases from J, the gap between germline ends came to 12 bases. This CDR3 contains 14 residues. CDR3 in DNA: TGTGCCATCAGCCAGGGGTGGGCCACAGATACGCAGTATTTT. Residues: CAISQGWATDTQYF.

In DNA, the CDR3 is TGTGCCAGCAGTTCCCGGGACAGGATCGACATTCAGTACTTC. Protein sequence: CASSSRDRIDIQYF. The rearrangement uses TRBV27 and TRBJ2-4; 8 positions agree with TRBD1. Trimming cost V 4 bases and J 8 bases; bases outside gene matches: 7. This CDR3 is built from 14 residues. Per germline, CDR1 MNHEY and CDR2 SMNVEV (reference sequence).

This clonotype came up a few times. V gene TRBV6-5 combines with J gene TRBJ2-6; a possible D gene is TRBD1 (6 bases). CDR1 and CDR2 from the germline V gene are MNHEY and SVGAGI. Trimming pared 2 bases from V and 2 bases from J, leaving 7 bases between. There are 15 residues in the CDR3. The CDR3 nucleotides read TGTGCCAGCAGTTACCACAGGGCTGGGGCCAACGTCCTGACTTTC. This gives the protein CASSYHRAGANVLTF.

By share of the sample, this clonotype is medium-sized (0.01 to 0.1%). The chain has TRBV19 and TRBJ1-5, with D perhaps TRBD1 (5 bases). This CDR3 is built from 16 residues. Germline V gene lookup returns CDR1 LNHDA and CDR2 SQIVND (reference sequence). Trimming shortened V by 2 bases and J by 2 bases, and 13 bases separated the two germline ends. Here the CDR3 DNA reads TGTGCCAGTAGTATAAGTGTGGGGCAGGGCAATCAGCCCCAGCATTTT. Protein: CASSISVGQGNQPQHF.

V usage is TRBV25-1 and J usage is TRBJ2-1; D remains ambiguous. Germline V gene sequence: CDR1 MGHDK, CDR2 SYGVNS. CDR3 length equals 13 residues. V dropped 6 bases and J dropped 1 base, with 7 bases sitting between them. Written as DNA, the CDR3 is TGTGCCAGCAGCGGAGTTTCCTACAATGAGCAGTTCTTC. Translated: CASSGVSYNEQFF.

This sequence joins TRBV7-9 and TRBJ1-6; 8 bases are a match to TRBD1. Germline V lookup: CDR1 SEHNR, CDR2 FQNEAQ (reference sequence). This CDR3 is built from 15 residues. With V trimmed by 5 bases and J by 7 bases, 7 bases remained unmatched. The CDR3 DNA reads as TGTGCCAGCAGCCGTTCTCAGGGGGCAAATTCACCCCTCCACTTT. As protein: CASSRSQGANSPLHF.

This sequence joins TRBV12-3 or TRBV12-4 and TRBJ2-2, with D unresolved. Trimming removed 2 bases at V and 3 bases at J, with 10 bases between. This CDR3 comprises 15 residues. In DNA form, the CDR3 reads TGTGCCAGCAGTTTACCAGGCAGGTACACCGGGGAGCTGTTTTTT. Residues: CASSLPGRYTGELFF.

DNA of the CDR3: TGTGCCAGCAGGGCGCCCGGAGTGGGCGGTGTAGCTTTCTTT. Translation gives CASRAPGVGGVAFF. V and J are TRBV6-4 and TRBJ1-1; D is unclear. The V gene lost 6 bases and the J gene lost 10 bases, with 21 bases spanning the gap. This CDR3 region has 14 residues. CDR1 MRHNA and CDR2 SNTAGT come from the germline V gene.

The V call is TRBV11-2, the J call TRBJ2-7; D unclear. The germline V gene encodes CDR1 SGHAT and CDR2 FQNNGV. The ends were cut back, 5 bases at V and 2 bases at J, with 4 bases in the middle. This CDR3 has 11 residues. Written as DNA, the CDR3 is TGTGCCAGCAGCCGTACCTACGAGCAGTACTTC. Protein product: CASSRTYEQYF. The whole variable domain, remainder taken from reference TRBV11-2 and TRBJ2-7, is EAGVAQSPRYKIIEKRQSVAFWCNPISGHATLYWYQQILGQGPKLLIQFQNNGVVDDSQLPKDRFSAERLKGVDSTLKIQPAKLEDSAVYLCASSRTYEQYFGPGTRLTVT.

This clonotype was recorded a few times. The chain combines TRBV30 with TRBJ1-6, with 10 positions matching TRBD1. The CDR3 contains 14 residues. Germline values: CDR1 GTSNPN, CDR2 SVGIG (reference sequence). V was pared by 1 base and J by 7 bases, with 1 base of the junction left unmatched. DNA of the CDR3: TGTGCCTGGAGTGGGGGACAGGGGAATTCACCCCTCCACTTT. As protein: CAWSGGQGNSPLHF.

The rearrangement uses TRBV20-1 and TRBJ1-1; no clear D gene. V was pared by 3 bases and J by 4 bases, with 12 bases between. This CDR3 is built from 13 residues. Germline CDR1 and CDR2: DFQATT and SNEGSKA (reference sequence). Here the CDR3 reads CSASRGRITEAFF. DNA for the CDR3: TGCAGTGCTAGCCGTGGGAGGATCACTGAAGCTTTCTTT.

This chain joins TRBV24-1 and TRBJ2-1; D remains unclear. CDR1 and CDR2 (germline): KGHDR, SFDVKD. V shed 3 bases and J shed 7 bases, with 9 bases lying between them. CDR3 length: 13 amino acids. The CDR3 loop is CATSDRYPNEQFF. The CDR3 nucleotides read TGTGCCACCAGTGATCGTTACCCAAATGAGCAGTTCTTC.

This clonotype turned up a few times. The rearrangement joins TRBV27 to TRBJ1-2; D is perhaps TRBD1 (6 bases). V lost 6 bases to trimming and J lost 1 base, with 18 bases between them. This CDR3 comprises 16 residues. The V gene's germline CDR1 is MNHEY and CDR2 SMNVEV (reference sequence). CDR3 region: CASRGRGGRGNYGYTF. The CDR3 DNA reads as TGTGCCAGCAGGGGGCGTGGGGGGCGGGGTAACTATGGCTACACCTTC.

The chain links TRBV27 to TRBJ2-7, with D hard to call. The CDR3 consists of 11 residues. Trimming left V 3 bases short and J 6 bases short, with 6 bases between. Germline CDR1 is MNHEY and CDR2 is SMNVEV (reference sequence). The CDR3 loop is CASSLGPEQYF. CDR3 coding DNA: TGTGCCAGCAGTTTGGGCCCCGAGCAGTACTTC.

The chain has TRBV7-2 and TRBJ1-1, with 7 bases matching TRBD1. Germline V gene lookup returns CDR1 SGHTA and CDR2 FQGNSA. The CDR3 covers 14 residues. V lost 3 bases, J lost 5 bases, and 6 bases stayed unmatched. The CDR3 region is CASSFEGAGTEAFF. CDR3 in DNA: TGTGCCAGCAGCTTCGAGGGGGCGGGGACTGAAGCTTTCTTT.